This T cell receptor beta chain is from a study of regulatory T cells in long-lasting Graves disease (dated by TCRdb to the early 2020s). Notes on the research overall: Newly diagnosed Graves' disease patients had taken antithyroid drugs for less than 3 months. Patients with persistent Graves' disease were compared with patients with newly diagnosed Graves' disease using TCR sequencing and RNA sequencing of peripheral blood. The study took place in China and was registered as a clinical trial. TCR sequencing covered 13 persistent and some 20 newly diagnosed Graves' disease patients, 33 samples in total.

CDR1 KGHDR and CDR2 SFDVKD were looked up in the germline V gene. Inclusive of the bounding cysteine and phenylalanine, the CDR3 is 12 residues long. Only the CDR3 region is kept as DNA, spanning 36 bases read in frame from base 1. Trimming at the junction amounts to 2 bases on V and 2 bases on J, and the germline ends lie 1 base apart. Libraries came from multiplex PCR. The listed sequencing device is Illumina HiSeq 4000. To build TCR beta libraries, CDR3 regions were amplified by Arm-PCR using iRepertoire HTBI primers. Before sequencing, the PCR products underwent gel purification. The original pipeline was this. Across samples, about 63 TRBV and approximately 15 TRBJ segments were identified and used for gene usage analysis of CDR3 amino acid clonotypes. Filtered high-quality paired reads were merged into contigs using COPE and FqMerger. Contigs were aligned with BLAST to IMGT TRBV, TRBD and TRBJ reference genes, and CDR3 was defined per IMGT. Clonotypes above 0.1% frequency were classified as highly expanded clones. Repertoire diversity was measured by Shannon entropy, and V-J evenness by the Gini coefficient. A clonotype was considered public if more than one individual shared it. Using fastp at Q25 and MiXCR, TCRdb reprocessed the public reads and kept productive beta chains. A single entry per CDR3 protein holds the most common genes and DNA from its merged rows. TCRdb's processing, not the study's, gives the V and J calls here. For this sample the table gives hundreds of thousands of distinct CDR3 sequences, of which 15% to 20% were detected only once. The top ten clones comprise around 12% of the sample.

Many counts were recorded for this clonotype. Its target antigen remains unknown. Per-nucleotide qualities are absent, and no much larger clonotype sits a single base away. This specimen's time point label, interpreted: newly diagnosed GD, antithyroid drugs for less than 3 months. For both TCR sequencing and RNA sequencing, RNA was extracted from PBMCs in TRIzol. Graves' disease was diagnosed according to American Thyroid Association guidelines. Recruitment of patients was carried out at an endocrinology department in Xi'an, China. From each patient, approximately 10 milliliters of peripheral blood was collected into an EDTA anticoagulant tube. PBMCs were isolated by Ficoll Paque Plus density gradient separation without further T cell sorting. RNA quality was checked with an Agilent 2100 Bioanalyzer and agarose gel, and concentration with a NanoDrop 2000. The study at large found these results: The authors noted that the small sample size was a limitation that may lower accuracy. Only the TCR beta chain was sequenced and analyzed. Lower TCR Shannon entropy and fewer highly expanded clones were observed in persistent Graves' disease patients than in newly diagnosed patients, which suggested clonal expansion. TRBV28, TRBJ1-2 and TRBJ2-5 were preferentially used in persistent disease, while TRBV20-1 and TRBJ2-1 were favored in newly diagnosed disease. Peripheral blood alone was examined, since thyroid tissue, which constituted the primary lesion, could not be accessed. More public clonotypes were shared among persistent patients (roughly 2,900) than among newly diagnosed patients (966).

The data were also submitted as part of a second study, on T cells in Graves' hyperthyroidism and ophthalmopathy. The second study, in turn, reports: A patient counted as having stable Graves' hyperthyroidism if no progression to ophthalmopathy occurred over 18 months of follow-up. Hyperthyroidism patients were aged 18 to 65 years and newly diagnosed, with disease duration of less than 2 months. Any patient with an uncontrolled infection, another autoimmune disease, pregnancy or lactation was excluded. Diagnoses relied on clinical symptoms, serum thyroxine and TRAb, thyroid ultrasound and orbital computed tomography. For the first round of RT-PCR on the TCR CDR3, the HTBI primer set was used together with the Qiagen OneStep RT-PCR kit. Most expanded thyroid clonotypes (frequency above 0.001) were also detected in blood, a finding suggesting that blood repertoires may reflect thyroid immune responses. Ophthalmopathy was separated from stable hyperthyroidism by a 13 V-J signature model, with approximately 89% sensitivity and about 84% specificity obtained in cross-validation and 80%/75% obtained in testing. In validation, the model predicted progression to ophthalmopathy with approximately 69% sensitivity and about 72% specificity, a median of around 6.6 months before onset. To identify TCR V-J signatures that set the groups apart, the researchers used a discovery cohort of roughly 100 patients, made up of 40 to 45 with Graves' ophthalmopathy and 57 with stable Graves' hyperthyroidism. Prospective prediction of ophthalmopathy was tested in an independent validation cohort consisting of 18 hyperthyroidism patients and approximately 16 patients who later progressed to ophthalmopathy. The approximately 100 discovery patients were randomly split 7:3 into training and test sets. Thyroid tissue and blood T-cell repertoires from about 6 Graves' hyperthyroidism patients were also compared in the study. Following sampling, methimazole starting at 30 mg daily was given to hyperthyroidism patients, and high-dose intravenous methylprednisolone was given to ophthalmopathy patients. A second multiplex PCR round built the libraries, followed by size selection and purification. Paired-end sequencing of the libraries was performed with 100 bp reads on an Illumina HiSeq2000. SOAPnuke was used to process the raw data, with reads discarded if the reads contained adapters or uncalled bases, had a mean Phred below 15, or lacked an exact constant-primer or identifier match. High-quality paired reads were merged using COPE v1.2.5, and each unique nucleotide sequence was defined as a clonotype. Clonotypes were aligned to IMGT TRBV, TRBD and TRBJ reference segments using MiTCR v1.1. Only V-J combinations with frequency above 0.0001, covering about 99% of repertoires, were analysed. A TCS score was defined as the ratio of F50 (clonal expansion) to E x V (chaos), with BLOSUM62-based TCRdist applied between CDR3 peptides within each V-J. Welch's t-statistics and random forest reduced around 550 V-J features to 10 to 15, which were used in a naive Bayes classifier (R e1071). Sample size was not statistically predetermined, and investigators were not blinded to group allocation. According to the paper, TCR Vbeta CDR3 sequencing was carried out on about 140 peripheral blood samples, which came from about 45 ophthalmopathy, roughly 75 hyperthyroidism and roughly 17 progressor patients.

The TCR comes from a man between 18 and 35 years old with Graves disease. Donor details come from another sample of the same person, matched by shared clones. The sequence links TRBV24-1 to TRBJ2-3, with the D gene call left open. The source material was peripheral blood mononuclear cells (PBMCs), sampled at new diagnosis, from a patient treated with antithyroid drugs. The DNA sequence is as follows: TGTGCCACCAGTGATTCCACAGATACGCAGTATTTT. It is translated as CATSDSTDTQYF.